This entry lists 9 T cell receptor beta chains sequenced from one sample in a study of tumor and adjacent non-tumor tissue in lung cancer. A modified ARM-PCR protocol with three rounds of nested PCR amplified TCRbeta. TCRdb re-analysed the multiplex PCR reads in MiXCR, keeping a single row per CDR3 protein. The table has roughly 120,000 distinct CDR3 sequences, about 80% seen once. This sample's RNA came from whole unsorted tissue. Sequences were obtained from lung tumor tissue. The receptors come from a man between 65 and 85 years old with non-small cell lung cancer.

A remark on this clonotype: A read error may account for a junction end that differs from germline. The V and J genes are TRBV11-3 and TRBJ2-7, with D possibly TRBD2 on 7 matching bases. Looked up from germline, CDR1 is SGHNT and CDR2 is YENEEA. CDR3 length: 14 amino acids. CDR3 protein: CASSLRAGAYEHYF. The CDR3 DNA sequence: TGTGCCAGCAGTTTAAGGGCGGGGGCCTACGAGCATTACTTC.

With respect to this clonotype: The junction and the germline gene differ at one end; a read error may be behind it. The CDR3 spells CTSQNAGGDEQYF. The CDR3 DNA reads as TGTACCAGCCAAAACGCGGGGGGGGACGAGCAATACTTC. The chain uses TRBV5-5 and TRBJ2-7; 9 bases agree with TRBD2. The length of the CDR3 is 13 residues. Germline V CDR1 and CDR2: SGHKS, YYEKEE (reference sequence).

This sequence joins TRBV4-3 and TRBJ2-1, with a tentative D call TRBD2 (6 bases). CDR1 and CDR2 from the germline V gene are LGHNA and YSLEER. The CDR3 runs to 15 residues. Trimming left V 4 bases short and J 7 bases short, with 17 bases between. CDR3 nucleotide sequence: TGCGCCAGCAGCCGAGATTTAGGGACTGGGAATGAGCAGTTCTTC. This gives the protein CASSRDLGTGNEQFF.

In regard to this clonotype: A junction end diverges from the germline sequence, so it may reflect a read error. The V and J genes are TRBV6-5 and TRBJ2-7; possibly TRBD1 for D (6 bases). The CDR3 has 14 amino acids. From germline, CDR1 is MNHEY and CDR2 SVGAGI. CDR3 nucleotides: TGTGCCAGCGGTAACGTGAGGGGGACCTACGAGCAATACTTC. Translation gives CASGNVRGTYEQYF.

As for this clonotype: A junction boundary mismatches the germline segment, possibly from a read error. V is TRBV10-3 and J is TRBJ2-7; 14 nucleotides line up with TRBD2. The CDR3 spans 16 residues. Germline CDR1 is ENHRY and CDR2 is SYGVKD. CDR3 amino acids: CAITNVGLAGVNEQYF. CDR3 nucleotide sequence: TGTGCCATCACCAACGTGGGACTAGCGGGAGTCAACGAGCAGTATTTC.

On this clonotype itself: It may be a read error: a sequence one base away is much more abundant. The rearrangement uses TRBV20-1 and TRBJ2-1, with D uncertain. The length of the CDR3 is 12 residues. In germline, CDR1 is DFQATT, CDR2 SNEGSKA (reference sequence). Deletions cut 8 bases from V and 7 bases from J, with 15 bases between. The CDR3 loop reads CSRVWVGNEQFF. The CDR3 DNA sequence: TGCAGTCGCGTATGGGTGGGGAATGAGCAGTTCTTC.

In this sample, this clonotype turned up once. The junction departs from germline at one end; a sequencing error may be responsible. This CDR3 is CSATPCLLAGQETQYF. CDR3 DNA: TGCAGCGCCACGCCCTGCCTCCTGGCAGGTCAAGAAACCCAGTACTTC. The genes are TRBV29-1 and TRBJ2-5; D unresolved. Germline CDR1 SQVTM, CDR2 ANQGSEA. This CDR3 has 16 amino acids.

The chain couples TRBV6-1 to TRBJ1-4; D is uncertain. The V gene's germline CDR1 is MNHNS and CDR2 SASEGT. This CDR3 contains 13 residues. The CDR3 coding sequence is TGTGCTAGTAGTACAGAACATAATGAAAAACTGTTTTTT. Its translation is CASSTEHNEKLFF.

This chain links TRBV11-2 with TRBJ1-1; 7 bases agree with TRBD1. The germline CDR1 and CDR2 sequences are SGHAT and FQNNGV. CDR3 length: 16 residues. The trim removed 5 bases at V and 0 bases at J, leaving 9 bases unmatched. The DNA of the CDR3 is TGTGCCAGCAGCCGGAAGACAGGGCGGATGAACACTGAAGCTTTCTTT. Translation gives CASSRKTGRMNTEAFF.